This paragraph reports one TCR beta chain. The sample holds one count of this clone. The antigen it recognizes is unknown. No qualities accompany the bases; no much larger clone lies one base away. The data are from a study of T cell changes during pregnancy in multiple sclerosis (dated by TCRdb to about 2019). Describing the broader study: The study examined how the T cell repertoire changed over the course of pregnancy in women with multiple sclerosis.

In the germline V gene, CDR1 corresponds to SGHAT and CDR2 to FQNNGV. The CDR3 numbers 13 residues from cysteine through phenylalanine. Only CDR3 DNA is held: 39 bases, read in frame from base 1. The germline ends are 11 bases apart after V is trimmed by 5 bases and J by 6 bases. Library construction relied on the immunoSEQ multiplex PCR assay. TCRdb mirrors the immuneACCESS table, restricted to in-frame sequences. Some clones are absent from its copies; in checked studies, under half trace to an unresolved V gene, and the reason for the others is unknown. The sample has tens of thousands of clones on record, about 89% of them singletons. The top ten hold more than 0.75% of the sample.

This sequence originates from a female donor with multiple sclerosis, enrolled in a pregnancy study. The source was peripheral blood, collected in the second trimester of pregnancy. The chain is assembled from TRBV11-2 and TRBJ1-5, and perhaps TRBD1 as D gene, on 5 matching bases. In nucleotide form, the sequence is TGTGCCAGCAGCCCCGGGGGTGGTCAGCCCCAGCATTTT. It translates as CASSPGGGQPQHF.